The sequence of this T cell receptor (beta chain) was determined in a study of T cell responses to AZD1222 COVID-19 vaccine. The assay was immunoSEQ multiplex PCR, and TCRdb's table has in-frame clones only and misses some. This sample carries approximately 110,000 clones, 88% of them seen once, and the ten largest clones take 4.4%. The CDR3 extends over 16 amino acids. Trimming removed 0 bases from V and 2 bases from J; junction bases left unmatched: 0. Germline V gene sequence: CDR1 SGDLS, CDR2 YYNGEE. The sample consisted of peripheral blood, taken on day 0 of AZD1222 vaccination. This chain connects TRBV9 to TRBJ2-1, with 12 nucleotides matching TRBD2. The origin of this receptor is an adult in good health. The CDR3 DNA follows: TGTGCCAGCAGCGTAGGGACTAGCGGGGCCTACAATGAGCAGTTCTTC. Amino acids: CASSVGTSGAYNEQFF.